Each of the 27 T cell receptor beta chains below was sequenced from the same sample in a study of blood T cell repertoires in COVID-19. The method was immunoSEQ multiplex PCR; TCRdb's version includes in-frame clones alone and lacks a portion of them. The profile shows roughly 400,000 clones, roughly 92% of them singletons. What was sequenced was PBMCs or T cells enriched from blood (not recorded which). These receptors were obtained from a middle-aged woman who had been exposed to COVID-19.

The rearrangement joins TRBV5-1 to TRBJ2-3, with TRBD2 matching over 10 bases. Germline V gives CDR1 SGHRS, CDR2 YFSETQ. This CDR3 is built from 15 residues. V shed 3 bases, J shed 3 bases, and the junction held 4 bases outside the gene matches. CDR3 nucleotide sequence: TGCGCCAGCAGCTCCACGACTAGCGGGACAGATACGCAGTATTTT. It codes for CASSSTTSGTDTQYF.

This chain joins TRBV7-2 and TRBJ1-2, with TRBD1 matching over 9 bases. The CDR3 has 14 amino acids. V gave up 5 bases and J gave up 7 bases; unmatched junction bases: 8. Germline V lookup: CDR1 SGHTA, CDR2 FQGNSA. The CDR3 nucleotides read TGTGCCAGCAGCCAACCACAGGGGGCTGGTGGCTACACCTTC. This codes for CASSQPQGAGGYTF. Based on the CDR3 plus reference TRBV7-2 and TRBJ1-2, the full variable domain is GAGVSQSPSNKVTEKGKDVELRCDPISGHTALYWYRQSLGQGLEFLIYFQGNSAPDKSGLPSDRFSAERTGGSVSTLTIQRTQQEDSAVYLCASSQPQGAGGYTFGSGTRLTVV.

This clone has only a few counts. The chain employs TRBV27 and TRBJ2-1; D is perhaps TRBD2 (5 bases). Germline V CDR1 and CDR2: MNHEY, SMNVEV (reference sequence). The CDR3 contains 15 residues. The ends were cut back, 5 bases at V and 4 bases at J, with 15 bases in the middle. The CDR3 spells CASSASPPGYNEQFF. The CDR3 DNA follows: TGTGCCAGCAGTGCCAGCCCCCCGGGGTACAATGAGCAGTTCTTC.

The chain combines TRBV21-1 with TRBJ2-7; the table's D call, TRBD2, has no DNA check behind it. TRBV21-1 counts as a pseudogene. CDR3 size: 15 residues. This CDR3 reads CASSKTAGEVYEQYF. CDR3 in DNA: TGTGCCAGCAGCAAAACAGCGGGAGAGGTGTACGAGCAGTACTTC.

The chain links TRBV18 to TRBJ2-7; D is perhaps TRBD1 (6 bases). CDR1 is KGHSH and CDR2 is LQKENI in the germline V gene. This CDR3 region has 13 residues. Deletions cut 3 bases from V and 0 bases from J, with 6 bases between. CDR3 residues: CASSPDSSYEQYF. CDR3 coding DNA: TGTGCCAGCTCACCGGACAGCTCCTACGAGCAGTACTTC.

The rearrangement links TRBV19 to TRBJ2-7, with 13 bases aligning to TRBD2. Germline loops: CDR1 LNHDA, CDR2 SQIVND (reference sequence). The length of the CDR3 is 15 residues. The V gene end was trimmed by 10 bases and the J gene end by 4 bases; junction bases not matched to a gene: 10. The CDR3 coding sequence is TGTGCCACCTCCCGGTTACTAGCGGGGGGGTACGAGCAGTACTTC. Protein sequence: CATSRLLAGGYEQYF.

This sequence joins TRBV7-6 and TRBJ2-2; 9 positions match TRBD1. Germline V gene lookup returns CDR1 SGHVS and CDR2 FNYEAQ. With V trimmed by 5 bases and J by 7 bases, 11 bases remained unmatched. This CDR3 region has 16 residues. CDR3 loop: CASSQSGTGPIGELFF. The CDR3 bases are TGTGCCAGCAGCCAATCCGGGACAGGGCCCATCGGGGAGCTGTTTTTT.

This clone appeared a single time. The chain combines TRBV24-1 with TRBJ1-1; 8 bases fit TRBD1. The CDR3 spans 14 residues. Germline trimming cut 7 bases from V and 2 bases from J; bases unmatched to any gene: 5. In germline, CDR1 is KGHDR, CDR2 SFDVKD. The CDR3 loop is CATRDRVGNTEAFF. CDR3 nucleotide sequence: TGTGCCACCAGGGACAGGGTCGGCAACACTGAAGCTTTCTTT.

CDR3 loop: CATSRGAYQNTEAFF. The CDR3 DNA reads as TGTGCCACCAGCAGAGGGGCCTACCAGAACACTGAAGCTTTCTTT. J is TRBJ1-1 and V is TRBV15; D is uncertain. V was cut by 1 base and J by 1 base, with 10 bases left in between. The CDR3 extends over 15 amino acids. Per germline, CDR1 LNHNV and CDR2 YYDKDF (reference sequence). Full variable domain (missing parts from reference TRBV15 and TRBJ1-1): DAMVIQNPRYQVTQFGKPVTLSCSQTLNHNVMYWYQQKSSQAPKLLFHYYDKDFNNEADTPDNFQSRRPNTSFCFLDIRSPGLGDTAMYLCATSRGAYQNTEAFFGQGTRLTVV.

The chain joins TRBV2 to TRBJ2-5; D possibly corresponds to TRBD1 (6 bases). The V end was cut by 3 bases, the J end by 5 bases, with 13 bases between. The germline CDR1 and CDR2 sequences are SNHLY and FYNNEI. The CDR3 is 14 amino acids. CDR3 sequence: CASSDGSGVETQYF. The DNA of the CDR3 is TGTGCCAGCAGTGATGGATCAGGGGTGGAGACCCAGTACTTC.

The chain uses TRBV7-6 and TRBJ1-2; TRBD1 matches 9 bases. Per the germline V gene, CDR1 is SGHVS and CDR2 is FNYEAQ. After removal of 5 bases from V and 1 base from J, the junction contained 8 bases not matched to a gene. This CDR3 spans 16 amino acids. CDR3 nucleotide sequence: TGTGCCAGCAGCGCCCGGACAGGGGTAAATAACTATGGCTACACCTTC. Translated, it gives CASSARTGVNNYGYTF. Complete variable domain (other parts from reference TRBV7-6 and TRBJ1-2): GAGVSQSPRYKVTKRGQDVALRCDPISGHVSLYWYRQALGQGPEFLTYFNYEAQQDKSGLPNDRFSAERPEGSISTLTIQRTEQRDSAMYRCASSARTGVNNYGYTFGSGTRLTVV.

V usage is TRBV27 and J usage is TRBJ1-2; D gene ambiguous. From germline, CDR1 is MNHEY and CDR2 SMNVEV (reference sequence). The CDR3 length is 13 residues. V was trimmed by 5 bases and J by 8 bases, leaving 15 bases between them. CDR3 DNA sequence: TGTGCCAGCAGTCCCCGGGGAGGGTCGGGCTACACCTTC. It is translated as CASSPRGGSGYTF.

In this sample, this clone turned up a few times. This chain joins TRBV27 and TRBJ1-6; tentatively, D is TRBD1 (6 bases). The CDR3 spans 15 residues. Trimming stripped 0 bases from V and 7 bases from J, with 10 bases between. Germline CDR1 is MNHEY and CDR2 is SMNVEV (reference sequence). CDR3 region: CASSLSRQGNSPLHF. The CDR3 DNA is TGTGCCAGCAGTTTATCGAGGCAGGGGAATTCACCCCTCCACTTT.

The chain couples TRBV30 to TRBJ1-5; no definite D call. Per the germline V gene, CDR1 is GTSNPN and CDR2 is SVGIG (reference sequence). Trimming removed 2 bases at V and 8 bases at J, with 7 bases between. The CDR3 length is 11 residues. The CDR3 DNA reads TGTGCCTGGAGTCGAGGGAAGCCCCAGCATTTT. Its protein product is CAWSRGKPQHF.

The rearrangement links TRBV7-8 to TRBJ1-2, with D maybe TRBD1 (5 bases). V shed 2 bases and J shed 7 bases, with 14 bases lying between them. This CDR3 comprises 14 residues. Germline CDR1 reads SGHVS; CDR2 reads FQNEAQ. The CDR3 loop is CASSLLSGNLGYTF. The CDR3 DNA sequence: TGTGCCAGCAGCTTATTATCAGGGAATCTTGGCTACACCTTC.

This rearrangement joins TRBV6-2 or TRBV6-3 to TRBJ2-1, with 8 bases fitting TRBD2. V trimming: 0 bases; J trimming: 4 bases; junction bases outside the gene matches: 5. The CDR3 length is 16 residues. CDR1 is MNHEY, CDR2 SVGEGT, per germline. Written as DNA, the CDR3 is TGTGCCAGCAGTTACTCCGGGACTAGGATGTACAATGAGCAGTTCTTC. It codes for CASSYSGTRMYNEQFF.

The chain couples TRBV11-3 to TRBJ1-1; D remains ambiguous. The CDR3 runs to 13 residues. The germline V gene has CDR1 SGHNT and CDR2 YENEEA. V was pared by 2 bases and J by 5 bases, with 9 bases between. The CDR3 region is CASSLLVGTEAFF. The CDR3 nucleotides read TGTGCCAGCAGCTTACTAGTTGGTACTGAAGCTTTCTTT.

The chain carries TRBV13 and TRBJ1-5; the D gene is possibly TRBD1 (5 bases). Per the germline V gene, CDR1 is PRHDT and CDR2 is FYEKMQ (reference sequence). Trimming removed 0 bases from V and 4 bases from J, with 7 bases in between. This CDR3 is built from 14 residues. CDR3 sequence: CASSLGDSNQPQHF. CDR3 DNA: TGTGCCAGCAGCTTAGGAGACAGTAATCAGCCCCAGCATTTT.

J is TRBJ2-7 and V is TRBV7-8; TRBD2 agrees at 9 bases. The V and J ends lost 2 bases and 6 bases, in that order; junction bases with no gene match: 11. Germline V gives CDR1 SGHVS, CDR2 FQNEAQ. There are 16 residues in the CDR3. CDR3 nucleotide sequence: TGTGCCAGCAGCTTACTGGGGCTAGCGGGGTTGGGCGAGCAGTACTTC. Its translation is CASSLLGLAGLGEQYF.

The chain has TRBV9 and TRBJ1-6, with D tentatively TRBD1 (6 bases). V was shortened by 1 base and J by 4 bases, with 6 bases between the two germline ends. This CDR3 has 14 amino acids. The germline CDR1 and CDR2 sequences are SGDLS and YYNGEE. The CDR3 region is CASSVTGYNSPLHF. CDR3 DNA: TGTGCCAGCAGCGTAACAGGGTATAATTCACCCCTCCACTTT.

The gene calls are TRBV7-2 and TRBJ2-1; D is perhaps TRBD1 (6 bases). V was trimmed by 6 bases and J by 0 bases, leaving 12 bases between them. This CDR3 has 15 residues. CDR1 is SGHTA, CDR2 FQGNSA, per germline. The CDR3 bases are TGTGCCAGCAGAAGACCGGACAGCTCCTACAATGAGCAGTTCTTC. Its translation is CASRRPDSSYNEQFF.

The chain combines TRBV13 with TRBJ1-1; D call uncertain. The CDR3 is made up of 15 amino acids. CDR1 PRHDT and CDR2 FYEKMQ come from the germline V gene (reference sequence). V lost 5 bases to trimming and J lost 0 bases, with 13 bases between them. CDR3 residues: CASSAPRTMNTEAFF. CDR3 nucleotides: TGTGCCAGCAGCGCCCCCAGGACTATGAACACTGAAGCTTTCTTT.

CDR3 DNA: TGTGCCTGGAGTGTAAGGCCACCTAAGGAGGGCTATGGCTACACCTTC. Protein product: CAWSVRPPKEGYGYTF. The chain uses TRBV30 and TRBJ1-2, with D unresolved. The CDR3 is made up of 16 amino acids. Germline CDR1 is GTSNPN and CDR2 is SVGIG (reference sequence). V lost 0 bases, J lost 4 bases, and 18 bases lay in between.

This chain links TRBV13 with TRBJ2-5, with 10 bases matching TRBD2. This CDR3 has 16 amino acids. Germline CDR1 PRHDT, CDR2 FYEKMQ (reference sequence). The trim removed 4 bases at V and 1 base at J, leaving 6 bases unmatched. The chain's CDR3 is CASSSGLAVIQETQYF. For the CDR3, the DNA is TGTGCCAGCAGCTCCGGACTAGCGGTTATCCAAGAGACCCAGTACTTC.

CDR3 bases: TGTGCCAGCAGCCAATCCCGGTTTACCAATGAGCAGTTCTTC. This encodes CASSQSRFTNEQFF. The V call is TRBV3-1 (or the pseudogene TRBV3-2), the J call TRBJ2-1; D is unclear. This CDR3 spans 14 amino acids. The germline gives CDR1 LGHDT, CDR2 YNNKEL (reference sequence). With 2 bases removed from V and 6 bases from J, the gap between germline ends came to 11 bases.

The gene calls are TRBV7-2 and TRBJ2-5, with 8 positions matching TRBD2. Germline lookup yields CDR1 SGHTA and CDR2 FQGNSA. Losses at the gene ends were 1 base for V and 5 bases for J; bases not matched to a gene: 6. The CDR3 is 15 amino acids. DNA for the CDR3: TGTGCCAGCAGCTTAGAGGGACTAGGTGGTGAGACCCAGTACTTC. As protein: CASSLEGLGGETQYF.

The chain links TRBV30 to TRBJ1-1; D gene ambiguous. This CDR3 contains 13 residues. V lost 1 base, J lost 1 base, and 7 bases lay in between. Germline V gives CDR1 GTSNPN, CDR2 SVGIG (reference sequence). This CDR3 is CAWSAFSNTEAFF. DNA of the CDR3: TGTGCCTGGAGTGCCTTCTCGAACACTGAAGCTTTCTTT.